Listed below are T cell receptor beta chains from one sample, sequenced in a study of blood T cells in healthy people across ages. One entry per CDR3 protein results from TCRdb running MiXCR on the 5' RACE reads. The sample includes about 970,000 distinct CDR3 sequences, roughly 51% of them seen just once. Sequences were obtained from blood. The receptor set was obtained from an older woman in good health. CDR3s include the opening cysteine and the closing phenylalanine or tryptophan. A D gene is named only where the DNA matches it firmly. Not all rows give a size; the values are once, few, many and, for expanded clones, a class.

D gene,clone size,V gene,J gene,CDR3 DNA,CDR3 protein
.,once,TRBV5-1,TRBJ2-5,TGCGCCAGCAGCCGTCGACGAATGCAAGCGACCCAGTACTTC,CASSRRRMQATQYF
TRBD2,.,TRBV20-1,TRBJ2-1,TGCAGCTCTAGGGCGGGGGGCAACACCTACAATGAGCAGTTCTTC,CSSRAGGNTYNEQFF
.,.,TRBV6-2/TRBV6-3,TRBJ2-3,TGTGCCAGCAGTTCCTTTTCTTGGGGGACCACAGATACGCAGTATTTT,CASSSFSWGTTDTQYF
TRBD1,.,TRBV27,TRBJ1-1,TGTGCCAGCAGTATAGCCAGGGGGGGGACTGAAGCTTTCTTT,CASSIARGGTEAFF
TRBD1,.,TRBV6-2/TRBV6-3,TRBJ2-7,TGTGCCAGCACCCACCAGGGGGCTTCCTACGAGCAGTACTTC,CASTHQGASYEQYF
TRBD1,.,TRBV10-3,TRBJ2-3,TGTGCCGCGGGGACAGGGGCCACAGATACGCAGTATTTT,CAAGTGATDTQYF
TRBD2,few,TRBV7-8,TRBJ2-1,TGTGCCAGCAGCGCGAGACTAGCGGGGATATACAATGAGCAGTTCTTC,CASSARLAGIYNEQFF
.,.,TRBV3-1,TRBJ1-6,TGTGCCAGCAGCCAAGGAAGGGTTCGGAATTCACCCCTCCACTTT,CASSQGRVRNSPLHF
TRBD1,.,TRBV7-8,TRBJ1-5,TGTGCCAGCAGCACCGGACAGGGACTGAACCAGCCCCAGCATTTT,CASSTGQGLNQPQHF
.,.,TRBV4-1,TRBJ1-1,TGCGCCAGCAGCCAAGTAGGGATATCGGCCAATACTGAAGCTTTCTTT,CASSQVGISANTEAFF
TRBD1,few,TRBV25-1,TRBJ2-1,TGTGCCAGCAGTCCCCTCGACAGGGCCCAGGGTGAGCAGTTCTTC,CASSPLDRAQGEQFF
.,.,TRBV4-2,TRBJ2-7,TGTGCCAGCAGCCAAGTTTTGCGCTACGAGCAGTACTTC,CASSQVLRYEQYF
.,few,TRBV30,TRBJ1-2,TGTGCCTGGAGTGGGCAGGGGCGCTTCCATGGCTACACCTTC,CAWSGQGRFHGYTF
TRBD1,.,TRBV28,TRBJ2-3,TGTGCCAGCAGTAATGTTCCCCGGACAGGGAAGGGGGATACGCAGTATTTT,CASSNVPRTGKGDTQYF
.,.,TRBV28,TRBJ1-6,TGTGCCAGCAGCGCCCGGGAGTTGGCCCTCCACTTT,CASSARELALHF
TRBD2,.,TRBV29-1,TRBJ2-1,TGCAGCGTTGAAGATGTGGGGCCTAGCGGCCCATACAATGAGCAGTTCTTC,CSVEDVGPSGPYNEQFF
.,.,TRBV9,TRBJ2-3,TGTGCCAGCAGCGCCCCAGGATGGACAGATACGCAGTATTTT,CASSAPGWTDTQYF
TRBD1,.,TRBV29-1,TRBJ2-1,TGCAGCGTTCGGGACAGGGGGACCTACAGTGAGCAGTTCTTC,CSVRDRGTYSEQFF
.,few,TRBV20-1,TRBJ2-5,TGCAGTGCTAGCAGGCTCGGCGGGGGCTGGAAAGAGACCCAGTACTTC,CSASRLGGGWKETQYF
TRBD1,.,TRBV20-1,TRBJ2-1,TGCAGTGCAACGCCTAGCGGGACAGGGGGGGTTGGGCAGTTCTTC,CSATPSGTGGVGQFF
.,few,TRBV18,TRBJ2-2,TGTGCCAGCTCGACGAACACCGGGGAGCTGTTTTTT,CASSTNTGELFF
.,once,TRBV9,TRBJ2-5,TGTGCCAGCAGCCCCAGTGGAAGTAACCAAGAGACCCAGTACTTC,CASSPSGSNQETQYF
.,.,TRBV7-2,TRBJ1-5,TGTGCCAGCAGCTATACAGCGAAGGAGCCCCAGCATTTT,CASSYTAKEPQHF
.,.,TRBV7-3,TRBJ2-3,TGTGCCAGCAGCCGAAGTGGGGGGAGTGCAGATACGCAGTATTTT,CASSRSGGSADTQYF
.,once,TRBV7-9,TRBJ1-1,TGTGCCAGCAGCTTTAGCCTCGGACATGTGGACACTGAAGCTTTCTTT,CASSFSLGHVDTEAFF
.,.,TRBV7-9,TRBJ2-7,TGTGCCAGCAGCCCACGCCGGGAGAACTACGAGCAGTACTTC,CASSPRRENYEQYF
TRBD2,.,TRBV7-9,TRBJ2-7,TGTGCCAGCAGCTTTACTAGCGAAAGGAGCTCCTACGAGCAGTACTTC,CASSFTSERSSYEQYF
TRBD1,few,TRBV7-9,TRBJ2-7,TGTGCCAGCAGCTCGAGACCGGGACAGGAGTACGAGCAGTACTTC,CASSSRPGQEYEQYF
.,.,TRBV11-1,TRBJ2-7,TGTGCCAGCAGCTTATTTGGAGGGCACTACGAGCAGTACTTC,CASSLFGGHYEQYF
TRBD1,few,TRBV29-1,TRBJ2-3,TGCAGCTCCCTCCCCGGGACAGGGGTAGATATGTTCGATACGCAGTATTTT,CSSLPGTGVDMFDTQYF
TRBD1,.,TRBV24-1,TRBJ1-2,TGTGCCACCAGTGATAGCAATCCGGGACAGGGCTATGGCTACACCTTC,CATSDSNPGQGYGYTF
.,.,TRBV20-1,TRBJ1-5,TGCAGTGCTAAGTTCGCTGGTCAGCCCCAGCATTTT,CSAKFAGQPQHF
TRBD2,.,TRBV29-1,TRBJ2-7,TGCAGCGTGGCCCGGGGGGTTTACTACGAGCAGTACTTC,CSVARGVYYEQYF
.,few,TRBV5-5,TRBJ2-4,TGTGCCAGCAGCTTGGCCCGGCTAGCCAAAAACATTCAGTACTTC,CASSLARLAKNIQYF
.,.,TRBV6-1,TRBJ1-5,TGTGCCAGCAGTGAAGCAAGGGGCTTTCGGGCTCAGCCCCAGCATTTT,CASSEARGFRAQPQHF
.,.,TRBV7-2,TRBJ1-1,TGTGCCAGCAGCTCCGTACAGGGACCTGAAGCTTTCTTT,CASSSVQGPEAFF
.,.,TRBV18,TRBJ2-1,TGTGCCAGCTCGGGGGAAGCGGGTTACAATGAGCAGTTCTTC,CASSGEAGYNEQFF
.,few,TRBV2,TRBJ1-2,TGTGCCAGCAGGGGGACATTCAATCACGGCTATGGCTACACCTTC,CASRGTFNHGYGYTF
.,.,TRBV4-2,TRBJ2-1,TGTGCCAGCAGCCAAGATTCCCCTAGGAGCTACAATGAGCAGTTCTTC,CASSQDSPRSYNEQFF
.,.,TRBV27,TRBJ2-3,TGTGCCAGCACCCCATCGGGGACGCCGGGTCGGGTTACGCAGTATTTT,CASTPSGTPGRVTQYF
.,once,TRBV11-3,TRBJ2-5,TGTGCCAGCAGCTTAAGGAGCGGCGGCGGGCAGACCCAGTACTTC,CASSLRSGGGQTQYF
.,.,TRBV20-1,TRBJ2-7,TGCAGTGCACCCACTGTTGGGGGTGCGGGGGAGCAGTACTTC,CSAPTVGGAGEQYF
.,few,TRBV4-3,TRBJ2-3,TGCGCCAGCAGCCAAGATTCGAGGGGGGACACAGATACGCAGTATTTT,CASSQDSRGDTDTQYF
.,.,TRBV4-2,TRBJ1-4,TGTGCCAGCAGCCGGGGTTGGGGGGAAAAACTGTTTTTT,CASSRGWGEKLFF
.,.,TRBV3-1,TRBJ2-7,TGTGCCAGCAGCCAAACCACAGGGCCCTACGAGCAGTACTTC,CASSQTTGPYEQYF
.,.,TRBV19,TRBJ2-5,TGTGCCAGTAGCACCACTAGCCAATTGGAGACCCAGTACTTC,CASSTTSQLETQYF
.,few,TRBV7-2,TRBJ2-1,TGTGCCAGCAGCTATTACGCGAATCCTGTCCAGCAGTTCTTC,CASSYYANPVQQFF
.,many,TRBV4-1,TRBJ1-2,TGCGCCAGCAGCCAGACTCAGGGAGACTATGGCTACACCTTC,CASSQTQGDYGYTF
.,.,TRBV6-5,TRBJ1-1,TGTGCCAGCCAAAGGGGTCTAGCCACTGAAGCTTTCTTT,CASQRGLATEAFF
TRBD1,.,TRBV10-3,TRBJ2-7,TGTGCCATCAGTGTGGGCAGGGGGTCCTACGAGCAGTACTTC,CAISVGRGSYEQYF
.,.,TRBV6-2/TRBV6-3,TRBJ2-3,TGTGCCAGCAGCCTGGACAGACTGGATACGCAGTATTTT,CASSLDRLDTQYF
.,.,TRBV12-3/TRBV12-4,TRBJ2-3,TGTGCCAGCAGTGATTTCGCTAGCACAGATACGCAGTATTTT,CASSDFASTDTQYF
TRBD2,.,TRBV3-1,TRBJ2-1,TGTGCCAGCAGCCAAGATATCAGCGGGAGTAATGAGCAGTTCTTC,CASSQDISGSNEQFF
.,few,TRBV20-1,TRBJ2-7,TGCAGTGCTACGGGTGAGCCCTACGAGCAGTACTTC,CSATGEPYEQYF
.,.,TRBV7-9,TRBJ2-4,TGTGCCAGCACCCCAGGGTGGGGCATTCAGTACTTC,CASTPGWGIQYF